Sequencing of this TCR beta chain was carried out in a study of Ad26.COV2.S vaccination and SARS-CoV-2 variants. At the level of the study: Donor was assigned to the Ad26.COV2.S arm of trial COV1001. Whole-study findings and limits: TCR breadth and depth estimates may have understated total T cell responses. Spike-specific CD8+ and CD4+ T cell responses reportedly showed substantial breadth after vaccination.

V was pared by 7 bases and J by 4 bases, with 15 bases between. Germline assignment: CDR1 SGHNT and CDR2 YYREEE (reference sequence). The CDR3 consists of 13 residues. This table comes from immunoSEQ multiplex PCR, and its TCRdb copy is limited to in-frame clones, with some not included. The data hold about 480,000 clones, with 87% observed a single time. Treatment: 15 to 20 received Ad26.COV2.S at low or high dose, single or two shots; a few received placebo; per-sample allocation not given. All samples were drawn on day 63, counting from the first vaccine or placebo injection. The administered vaccine (an Ad26 vector) expressed Wuhan-strain SARS-CoV-2 spike. A remark on this clone: What it recognizes is unknown.

This sequence originates from a person between 18 and 65 years old who received the Ad26.COV2.S COVID-19 vaccine or a placebo. V and J are TRBV5-4 and TRBJ2-7, with a weak D call TRBD1 (7 bases). The sequencing here drew on peripheral blood, taken in a trial of Ad26.COV2.S vaccine versus placebo. CDR3 loop: CASSRRGPYEQYF. The CDR3 region has the DNA TGTGCCAGCTCCCGGAGGGGGCCTTACGAGCAGTACTTC.